This is a list of T cell receptor beta chains from one sample in a study of Ad26.COV2.S vaccination and SARS-CoV-2 variants. The data were produced by immunoSEQ multiplex PCR, yet TCRdb's version contains in-frame clones alone and is incomplete. Of 440,000 or so clones listed, 92% are singletons. This material consisted of peripheral blood, taken in a trial of Ad26.COV2.S vaccine versus placebo. The receptors shown here come from a person aged 18-65 years who received the Ad26.COV2.S COVID-19 vaccine or a placebo. CDR3s include the opening cysteine and the closing phenylalanine or tryptophan. A D gene is named only where the DNA matches it firmly. Expanded clones get a size class; other rows say once, few or many, or leave the size out.

clone size,D gene,J gene,V gene,CDR3 DNA,CDR3 protein
few,TRBD1,TRBJ1-1,TRBV18,TGTGCCAGCTCACCACAGACAGGGGGAGGATCTGAAGCTTTCTTT,CASSPQTGGGSEAFF
-,-,TRBJ1-1,TRBV28,TGTGCCAGCAGTTTCCAGGGAGGCACTGAAGCTTTCTTT,CASSFQGGTEAFF
-,-,TRBJ2-3,TRBV5-1,TGCGCCAGCTTTGAAACGCTAGACGTCACAGATACGCAGTATTTT,CASFETLDVTDTQYF
-,-,TRBJ2-7,TRBV6-5,TGTGCCAGCAGTTACGACGCCGGGGGTTACGAGCAGTACTTC,CASSYDAGGYEQYF
-,TRBD1,TRBJ2-1,TRBV19,TGTGCCACGACAGGGGTGGGGTATCCCTACAATGAGCAGTTCTTC,CATTGVGYPYNEQFF
-,-,TRBJ1-2,TRBV9,TGTGCCAGCAGCGTAGACGGGGGGCGGAACTATGGCTACACCTTC,CASSVDGGRNYGYTF
few,TRBD1,TRBJ1-6,TRBV19,TGTGCCAGTAGTGTTTACAGGGGACATAATTCACCCCTCCACTTT,CASSVYRGHNSPLHF
-,TRBD1,TRBJ1-6,TRBV28,TGTGCCAGCAGTTCGAAGGAGAGGGGGCGAGGTTCACCCCTCCACTTT,CASSSKERGRGSPLHF
once,-,TRBJ2-7,TRBV3-1/TRBV3-2,TGTGCCAGCAGCCAATCCCCGGGGGTCTACGAGCAGTACTTC,CASSQSPGVYEQYF
-,TRBD2,TRBJ2-3,TRBV19,TGTGCCAGTATTCGTACTAGCGGGGCGCCAGATACGCAGTATTTT,CASIRTSGAPDTQYF
-,-,TRBJ1-1,TRBV5-1,TGCGCCAGCAGCTACGGGGCGAACACTGAAGCTTTCTTT,CASSYGANTEAFF
-,-,TRBJ2-1,TRBV11-2,TGTGCCAGCAGCTTAATGGATGAGCAGTTCTTC,CASSLMDEQFF
-,-,TRBJ2-2,TRBV7-8,TGTGCCAGCAGCTTAGTAGACAGCCAGAGGACCGGGGAGCTGTTTTTT,CASSLVDSQRTGELFF
-,-,TRBJ1-5,TRBV19,TGTGCCAGTTCCACGGCCGAAGCCAACACGGCCCAGCATTTT,CASSTAEANTAQHF
-,TRBD2,TRBJ2-7,TRBV7-2,TGTGCCAGCAGCTTACGGCGGACTAGCGGGGGCAATATCTACGAGCAGTACTTC,CASSLRRTSGGNIYEQYF
-,-,TRBJ2-2,TRBV19,TGTGCCAGTAGAAGAGGCAGGGGGAACACCGGGGAGCTGTTTTTT,CASRRGRGNTGELFF
-,-,TRBJ2-7,TRBV15,TGTGCCACCAGCAGAGAGCACCCCAGCAGGGGTGATGAGCAGTACTTC,CATSREHPSRGDEQYF
-,-,TRBJ2-7,TRBV18,TGTGCCAGCTCACTCTCCTACAGGGCCTTCAACGAGCAGTACTTC,CASSLSYRAFNEQYF
-,-,TRBJ2-7,TRBV5-5,TGTGCCAGCGGTCAGTGGAGCTCCTACGAGCAGTACTTC,CASGQWSSYEQYF
-,-,TRBJ1-5,TRBV21-1,TGTGCCAGCAGCCCCCGGGGCGGGGGACTTGGCAATCAGCCCCAGCATTTT,CASSPRGGGLGNQPQHF
-,-,TRBJ2-7,TRBV4-1,TGCGCCAGCAGCCAAGTCCCGACCAAAGGCTATGAGCAGTACTTC,CASSQVPTKGYEQYF
-,-,TRBJ2-3,TRBV5-4,TGTGCCAGCAGCTCAACGACAGAGGCAGATACGCAGTATTTT,CASSSTTEADTQYF
-,-,TRBJ1-4,TRBV30,TGTGCCTGGAGTTCGGGGAACGGACCCAATGAAAAACTGTTTTTT,CAWSSGNGPNEKLFF
-,-,TRBJ1-2,TRBV10-3,TGTGCCATCAGTGATGGAGGCAGCCATAACTATGGCTACACCTTC,CAISDGGSHNYGYTF
-,-,TRBJ2-7,TRBV4-1,TGCGCCAGCAGACCCGACACCTTAACCACCTACGAGCAGTACTTC,CASRPDTLTTYEQYF
-,-,TRBJ1-5,TRBV19,TGTGCCAGTAGTATCAAACAGGGTTTGGTTGTCAGCAATCAGCCCCAGCATTTT,CASSIKQGLVVSNQPQHF
-,-,TRBJ1-2,TRBV4-2,TGTGCCAGCAGCCAAGAGGGAGCCTCTAACTATGGCTACACCTTC,CASSQEGASNYGYTF
once,-,TRBJ2-5,TRBV7-2,TGTGCCAGCAGCTTGAGGTTAAGGGGGACCCAGTACTTC,CASSLRLRGTQYF
-,-,TRBJ2-5,TRBV19,TGTGCCAGTAGTCAAACCCGGACACCGAGGGAGACCCAGTACTTC,CASSQTRTPRETQYF
-,TRBD1,TRBJ1-1,TRBV5-4,TGTGCCAGCGGACAGGGGAGTTTTAGTTTGGACACTGAAGCTTTCTTT,CASGQGSFSLDTEAFF
-,TRBD1,TRBJ1-2,TRBV10-3,TGTGCCATCAGGCCGGGGACAGACCAATATGGCTACACCTTC,CAIRPGTDQYGYTF
once,-,TRBJ2-1,TRBV6-2/TRBV6-3,TGTGCCAGCAGTCAGCGTTGGGGGAGGGGGCTTCGAAATGAGCAGTTCTTC,CASSQRWGRGLRNEQFF
-,TRBD1,TRBJ1-5,TRBV5-6,TGTGCCAGCAGCTCGGGACAGGGCTCTCAGCCCCAGCATTTT,CASSSGQGSQPQHF
-,-,TRBJ1-4,TRBV5-1,TGCGCCAGCAGCTTGGCCCAGAGGGAAAAACTGTTTTTT,CASSLAQREKLFF
-,TRBD1,TRBJ2-1,TRBV24-1,TGTGCCACCAGTGATTTGGGGACAGGGTTGAATGAGCAGTTCTTC,CATSDLGTGLNEQFF
-,-,TRBJ2-7,TRBV28,TGTGCCAGCAGTCCTTGGGGGGCCGGGTACGAGCAGTACTTC,CASSPWGAGYEQYF
-,-,TRBJ1-3,TRBV7-8,TGTGCCAGCAGCCTCACAGGTCTGGGGGGAAACACCATATATTTT,CASSLTGLGGNTIYF
once,TRBD1,TRBJ1-4,TRBV6-2/TRBV6-3,TGTGCCAGCAGTTACTCGACGGACAGGGTGAATGAAAAACTGTTTTTT,CASSYSTDRVNEKLFF
-,TRBD2,TRBJ2-2,TRBV19,TGTGCCAGTAGTCCTAGCGGGGGTGGGACCGGGGAGCTGTTTTTT,CASSPSGGGTGELFF
once,TRBD1,TRBJ2-1,TRBV18,TGTGCCAGCTCACCACCGCAGGGGGCGGAGAATGAGCAGTTCTTC,CASSPPQGAENEQFF
once,-,TRBJ1-1,TRBV3-1/TRBV3-2,TGTGCCAGCAGCCGGGATTACGGGACGTGGGACACTGAAGCTTTCTTT,CASSRDYGTWDTEAFF
-,-,TRBJ2-7,TRBV6-5,TGTGCCAGCAGCTATACCCAGGGGACCTACGAGCAGTACTTC,CASSYTQGTYEQYF
-,-,TRBJ1-2,TRBV3-1/TRBV3-2,TGTGCCAGCAGCCAAGACCGGGACGTCCAGGGGAAATATGGCTACACCTTC,CASSQDRDVQGKYGYTF
-,-,TRBJ2-7,TRBV7-6,TGTGCCAGCAGCTTAGGTCGGGGATACGAGCAGTACTTC,CASSLGRGYEQYF
-,-,TRBJ1-1,TRBV18,TGTGCCAGCTCACCTCCCGCAGGGATGAACACTGAAGCTTTCTTT,CASSPPAGMNTEAFF
-,-,TRBJ1-1,TRBV4-1,TGCGCCAGCAGCAGAGTCGGACGGTGGACTGAAGCTTTCTTT,CASSRVGRWTEAFF
-,TRBD1,TRBJ2-1,TRBV4-3,TGCGCCAGCAGCCTGAGACAGGGGAACTACAATGAGCAGTTCTTC,CASSLRQGNYNEQFF
-,TRBD1,TRBJ2-7,TRBV10-2,TGCGCCAGACGAACAGGGGGCCCCTACGAGCAGTACTTC,CARRTGGPYEQYF
-,-,TRBJ2-1,TRBV19,TGTGCCAGTAGTATAGGGTCGGGGGACGGGAACAATGAGCAGTTCTTC,CASSIGSGDGNNEQFF
-,-,TRBJ1-2,TRBV4-3,TGCGCCAGCAGCCAAGACGTCGGGGGCGACTATGGCTACACCTTC,CASSQDVGGDYGYTF
once,-,TRBJ1-6,TRBV6-4,TGTGCCAGCAGTGACTCGGTGGGTTCACCCCTCCACTTT,CASSDSVGSPLHF
-,-,TRBJ1-2,TRBV6-5,TGTGCCAGCAGTATTTTACAGGGATATGGCTACACCTTC,CASSILQGYGYTF
-,-,TRBJ2-5,TRBV29-1,TGCAGCGTTGAATCCCAAGAGACCCAGTACTTC,CSVESQETQYF